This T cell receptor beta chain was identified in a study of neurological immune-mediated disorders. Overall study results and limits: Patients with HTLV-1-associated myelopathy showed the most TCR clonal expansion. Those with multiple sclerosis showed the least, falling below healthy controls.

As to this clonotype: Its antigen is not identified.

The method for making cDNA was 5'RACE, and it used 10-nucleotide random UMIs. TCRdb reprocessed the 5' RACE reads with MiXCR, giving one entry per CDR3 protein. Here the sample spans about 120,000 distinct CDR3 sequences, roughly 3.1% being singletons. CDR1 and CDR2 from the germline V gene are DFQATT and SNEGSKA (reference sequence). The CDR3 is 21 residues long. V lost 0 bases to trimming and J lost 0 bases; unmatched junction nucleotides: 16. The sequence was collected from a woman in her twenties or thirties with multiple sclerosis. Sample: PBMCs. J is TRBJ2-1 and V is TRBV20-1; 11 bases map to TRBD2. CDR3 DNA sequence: TGCAGTGCTAGAGAGTCAGCACTGACTAGCGGGGTACAGCTCTCCTACAATGAGCAGTTCTTC. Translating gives CSARESALTSGVQLSYNEQFF.